Each of the 9 T cell receptor beta chains below was sequenced from the same sample in a study of shared clonotypes between healthy human individuals. Sequenced by immunoSEQ multiplex PCR; TCRdb stores in-frame clones only, minus some. The top ten clones hold about 1.8% of a sample with 600,000 to 800,000 clones, roughly 72% of them seen once. Material: memory CD4+ T cells sorted from blood. Subset specified: CD45RA-negative fraction. These receptors originate from a woman in her thirties in good health.

The V call is TRBV6-5, the J call TRBJ1-1, with 7 positions matching TRBD1. Germline CDR1 and CDR2: MNHEY and SVGAGI. The CDR3 loop spans 15 amino acids. The ends lost 4 bases at V and 2 bases at J; junction bases unmatched: 7. The CDR3 here is CASSFRGMGNTEAFF. The CDR3 region has the DNA TGTGCCAGCAGTTTCAGGGGGATGGGAAACACTGAAGCTTTCTTT.

The chain joins TRBV28 to TRBJ2-3, with D perhaps TRBD1 (5 bases). The length of the CDR3 is 15 residues. The germline V gene has CDR1 MDHEN and CDR2 SYDVKM. Trimming left V 5 bases short and J 6 bases short, with 18 bases between. CDR3 sequence (DNA): TGTGCCAGCAGTCCCCTTGTGGGGCCCACGGATACGCAGTATTTT. As protein: CASSPLVGPTDTQYF. The whole variable domain, remainder taken from reference TRBV28 and TRBJ2-3, is DVKVTQSSRYLVKRTGEKVFLECVQDMDHENMFWYRQDPGLGLRLIYFSYDVKMKEKGDIPEGYSVSREKKERFSLILESASTNQTSMYLCASSPLVGPTDTQYFGPGTRLTVL.

This sequence joins TRBV30 and TRBJ2-3, with TRBD1 identical over 7 bases. V shed 2 bases and J 1 base; nucleotides not matched to a gene: 6. Germline V gene sequence: CDR1 GTSNPN, CDR2 SVGIG (reference sequence). The CDR3 contains 15 residues. The chain's CDR3 is CAWSRGGSGTDTQYF. In DNA form, the CDR3 reads TGTGCCTGGAGTAGAGGGGGCTCGGGCACAGATACGCAGTATTTT.

This rearrangement joins TRBV2 to TRBJ2-6; no clear D. Germline V CDR1 and CDR2: SNHLY, FYNNEI. Trimming left V 6 bases short and J 4 bases short, with 13 bases between. This CDR3 comprises 15 residues. The CDR3 bases are TGTGCCAGCAGCCGGCTTGTTTCCGGGGCCAACGTCCTGACTTTC. Translation gives CASSRLVSGANVLTF.

A few counts support this clone. The V and J genes are TRBV5-1 and TRBJ1-1; 7 bases map to TRBD1. In germline, CDR1 is SGHRS, CDR2 YFSETQ. The CDR3 is made up of 15 amino acids. J gave up 3 bases and V 1 base, and 6 bases lay outside the gene matches. CDR3 sequence (DNA): TGCGCCAGCAGCTTGACAGGGGTTTTTGACACTGAAGCTTTCTTT. It codes for CASSLTGVFDTEAFF.

V gene TRBV7-9 combines with J gene TRBJ1-2, with D unresolved. There are 13 residues in the CDR3. The V end was cut by 0 bases, the J end by 2 bases, with 4 bases between. Germline CDR1 is SEHNR and CDR2 is FQNEAQ (reference sequence). CDR3 protein: CASSLADNYGYTF. The CDR3 coding sequence is TGTGCCAGCAGCTTAGCCGACAACTATGGCTACACCTTC.

This chain connects TRBV28 to TRBJ2-7; TRBD2 agrees at 7 bases. The CDR3 runs to 14 residues. V lost 3 bases and J lost 3; bases outside the gene matches: 5. The germline gives CDR1 MDHEN, CDR2 SYDVKM. The CDR3 loop is CASSFTRTSYEQYF. The CDR3 DNA reads TGTGCCAGCAGTTTCACTCGGACTAGCTACGAGCAGTACTTC.

The chain combines TRBV25-1 with TRBJ1-2, with a possible D match to TRBD1 (6 bases). The ends were cut back, 6 bases at V and 6 bases at J, with 26 bases in the middle. There are 17 residues in the CDR3. Germline values: CDR1 MGHDK, CDR2 SYGVNS. This CDR3 is CASSNQPYTGTSDGYTF. The DNA of the CDR3 is TGTGCCAGCAGCAACCAGCCCTATACCGGGACATCCGATGGCTACACCTTC.

This clone was found a few times. This chain links TRBV28 with TRBJ2-5; 11 bases are shared with TRBD2. Unmatched junction bases numbered 5, after V lost 2 bases and J lost 9 bases. The CDR3 runs 14 residues. Germline CDR1 and CDR2: MDHEN and SYDVKM. DNA for the CDR3: TGTGCCAGCAGTTTACTAGCGGGAGGCGGTGCCCAGTACTTC. This translates into CASSLLAGGGAQYF.